Presented here are 18 T cell receptor beta chains from one specimen sequenced in a study of T-cell memory formation after mild COVID-19. TCRdb passed the 5' RACE reads through MiXCR, listing each CDR3 protein once. The sample yields 80,000 to 90,000 distinct CDR3 sequences, roughly 25% seen once. Sequenced material: PBMCs or a T cell subset sorted from them (not recorded which). The receptors were gathered from a man aged 18 to 30 who had mild COVID-19 (a few samples of this study predate the infection). Cell type and time point are not known.

This rearrangement joins TRBV20-1 to TRBJ2-2; perhaps D is TRBD1 or TRBD2 (5 bases each). This CDR3 has 16 amino acids. Germline loops: CDR1 DFQATT, CDR2 SNEGSKA (reference sequence). Trimming stripped 4 bases from V and 4 bases from J, with 19 bases between. The CDR3 spells CSATPGPLFFTGELFF. The CDR3 DNA follows: TGCAGTGCTACCCCGGGACCGCTATTCTTCACCGGGGAGCTGTTTTTT.

J is TRBJ1-2 and V is TRBV12-3 or TRBV12-4, with D possibly matching TRBD1 (6 bases). V was shortened by 3 bases and J by 6 bases, with 11 bases between the two germline ends. The CDR3 is 13 residues long. The CDR3 sequence: CASSFGGHDGYTF. The CDR3 DNA follows: TGTGCCAGCAGTTTTGGGGGACATGATGGCTACACCTTC.

This clonotype was counted between two and nine times. The J gene is TRBJ2-1, the V gene TRBV7-8, with 7 positions matching TRBD1. Germline loops: CDR1 SGHVS, CDR2 FQNEAQ. This CDR3 contains 17 residues. The J segment lost 8 bases and the V segment lost 3 bases, leaving 16 bases of the junction unmatched. CDR3 DNA: TGTGCCAGCAGCTTGGGTGTTGGGCGACAGGGATGGGATGAGCAGTTCTTC. This codes for CASSLGVGRQGWDEQFF. The whole variable domain, filled in from reference TRBV7-8 and TRBJ2-1, reads GAGVSQSPRYKVAKRGQDVALRCDPISGHVSLFWYQQALGQGPEFLTYFQNEAQLDKSGLPSDRFFAERPEGSVSTLKIQRTQQEDSAVYLCASSLGVGRQGWDEQFFGPGTRLTVL.

This clonotype was observed a few times. V is TRBV6-2 or TRBV6-3 and J is TRBJ2-2; TRBD2 matches at 9 bases. The CDR3 is 16 amino acids. Germline V gene data show CDR1 as MNHEY and CDR2 as SVGEGT. V lost 6 bases and J lost 4; bases outside the gene matches: 9. The CDR3 region is CASRPPGLAGTGELFF. CDR3 nucleotides: TGTGCCAGCAGGCCCCCGGGACTAGCCGGCACCGGGGAGCTGTTTTTT.

Only a few counts were recorded for this clonotype. V usage is TRBV2 and J usage is TRBJ2-5; D is possibly TRBD1 or TRBD2 (5 bases each). The CDR3 extends over 14 amino acids. The germline V and J ends were trimmed by 3 bases and 0 bases, with 8 bases remaining between them. Per the germline V gene, CDR1 is SNHLY and CDR2 is FYNNEI. Written as DNA, the CDR3 is TGTGCCAGCAGTGATCGGGGCAACCAAGAGACCCAGTACTTC. Its protein product is CASSDRGNQETQYF.

V gene TRBV9 combines with J gene TRBJ2-1, with D perhaps matching TRBD2 (7 bases). This CDR3 is 16 amino acids long. The germline V and J ends were trimmed by 0 bases and 9 bases, with 19 bases remaining between them. Per germline, CDR1 SGDLS and CDR2 YYNGEE. CDR3 sequence (DNA): TGTGCCAGCAGCGTAGGCCTCCGAGGGGGGGAGGGTGAGCAGTTCTTC. Its translation: CASSVGLRGGEGEQFF.

This rearrangement joins TRBV29-1 to TRBJ1-1; 8 nucleotides agree with TRBD1. The V segment lost 5 bases and the J segment 1 base; nucleotides outside the gene matches: 6. CDR1 is SQVTM, CDR2 ANQGSEA, per germline. The CDR3 totals 14 residues. The CDR3 spells CSVYTGGANTEAFF. CDR3 DNA sequence: TGCAGCGTTTACACAGGGGGAGCGAACACTGAAGCTTTCTTT.

J is TRBJ1-1 and V is TRBV6-5; D ambiguous. Germline CDR1 is MNHEY and CDR2 is SVGAGI. Trimming cost V 2 bases and J 0 bases, with 7 bases left between them. This CDR3 is 14 amino acids long. For the CDR3, the DNA is TGTGCCAGCAGTTACGCCAGAATGAACACTGAAGCTTTCTTT. It translates to CASSYARMNTEAFF.

The rearrangement uses TRBV7-6 and TRBJ2-2; D is ambiguous. Trimming stripped 1 base from V and 9 bases from J, with 9 bases between. This CDR3 contains 13 residues. Germline CDR1 reads SGHVS; CDR2 reads FNYEAQ. CDR3 loop: CASSLGSPRELFF. CDR3 coding DNA: TGTGCCAGCAGCTTAGGTAGCCCCAGGGAGCTGTTTTTT.

The chain links TRBV12-3 or TRBV12-4 to TRBJ1-1; D unclear. The CDR3 totals 13 residues. The V end lost 1 base, the J end lost 8 bases, and 11 bases lay between the germline ends. The CDR3 DNA reads as TGTGCCAGCAGTTTAGAGGCTGATCTGGAAGCTTTCTTT. As protein: CASSLEADLEAFF.

The genes are TRBV3-1 and TRBJ2-7, with TRBD1 as a possible D gene (5 bases). This CDR3 region has 15 residues. Germline V gives CDR1 LGHDT, CDR2 YNNKEL (reference sequence). Trimming removed 0 bases from V and 5 bases from J, with 14 bases in between. The CDR3 DNA sequence: TGTGCCAGCAGCCAAGATCGTCAGGGATCCAACGAGCAGTACTTC. Its translation is CASSQDRQGSNEQYF.

This rearrangement joins TRBV7-9 to TRBJ1-5; D might be TRBD1 (6 bases). Per germline, CDR1 SEHNR and CDR2 FQNEAQ (reference sequence). CDR3 length: 14 residues. V lost 5 bases and J 5 bases, leaving 13 bases between the germline ends. The CDR3 here is CASSMTGRDQPQHF. CDR3 nucleotides: TGTGCCAGCAGCATGACAGGTCGGGATCAGCCCCAGCATTTT.

Concerning this clonotype itself: The junction and the germline gene differ at one end; a read error may be behind it. The CDR3 sequence is CASSEDGTSLYNEQFF. For the CDR3, the DNA is TGTGCCAGCAGCGAAGACGGGACTAGCCTTTACAATGAGCAGTTCTTC. The chain recombines TRBV4-2 with TRBJ2-1, with 9 positions matching TRBD2. Germline V lookup: CDR1 LGHNA, CDR2 YNFKEQ. The CDR3 spans 16 residues.

The table lists this clonotype with a few counts. This chain connects TRBV11-2 to TRBJ1-3, with 8 bases that match TRBD1. The ends lost 5 bases at V and 1 base at J; junction bases unmatched: 7. CDR1 SGHAT and CDR2 FQNNGV come from the germline V gene. CDR3 length: 16 amino acids. Here the CDR3 DNA reads TGTGCCAGCAGCGTAGGGGACAGGCCTTCTGGAAACACCATATATTTT. Translated, it gives CASSVGDRPSGNTIYF.

The chain combines TRBV11-2 with TRBJ2-3; possibly TRBD1 for D (5 bases). Trimming shortened V by 3 bases and J by 2 bases, and 15 bases separated the two germline ends. The CDR3 extends over 16 amino acids. CDR1 and CDR2 from the germline V gene are SGHAT and FQNNGV. Written as DNA, the CDR3 is TGTGCCAGCAGCTTTGGGGCTGGCGGTTCCACAGATACGCAGTATTTT. Protein sequence: CASSFGAGGSTDTQYF.

CDR3 protein: CASSLAGGALFNEQFF. The DNA for the CDR3 is TGTGCCAGCAGCTTAGCTGGGGGGGCGCTTTTCAATGAGCAGTTCTTC. The chain combines TRBV7-9 with TRBJ2-1; D is possibly TRBD2 (7 bases). This CDR3 comprises 16 residues. V dropped 0 bases and J dropped 6 bases, with 15 bases sitting between them. CDR1 and CDR2 (germline): SEHNR, FQNEAQ (reference sequence). Looking up the rest from reference TRBV7-9 and TRBJ2-1 gives the full variable domain: DTGVSQNPRHKITKRGQNVTFRCDPISEHNRLYWYRQTLGQGPEFLTYFQNEAQLEKSRLLSDRFSAERPKGSFSTLEIQRTEQGDSAMYLCASSLAGGALFNEQFFGPGTRLTVL.

The rearrangement uses TRBV4-1 and TRBJ1-5; 11 bases are shared with TRBD1. V lost 2 bases, J lost 7 bases, and 7 bases stayed unmatched. CDR1 and CDR2 from the germline V gene are MGHRA and YSYEKL. The CDR3 runs 16 residues. Written as DNA, the CDR3 is TGCGCCAGCAGCCAACGGGGACAGGGGGGATTCCAGCCCCAGCATTTT. Translated: CASSQRGQGGFQPQHF.

The gene calls are TRBV10-2 and TRBJ2-3; perhaps TRBD2 as D (6 bases). Germline CDR1 WSHSY, CDR2 SAAADI. The CDR3 runs 16 residues. Trimming shortened V by 3 bases and J by 6 bases, and 19 bases separated the two germline ends. The CDR3 DNA follows: TGCGCCAGCAGTGACGGGTCGGCGGGGTACTGGGATACGCAGTATTTT. This translates into CASSDGSAGYWDTQYF.